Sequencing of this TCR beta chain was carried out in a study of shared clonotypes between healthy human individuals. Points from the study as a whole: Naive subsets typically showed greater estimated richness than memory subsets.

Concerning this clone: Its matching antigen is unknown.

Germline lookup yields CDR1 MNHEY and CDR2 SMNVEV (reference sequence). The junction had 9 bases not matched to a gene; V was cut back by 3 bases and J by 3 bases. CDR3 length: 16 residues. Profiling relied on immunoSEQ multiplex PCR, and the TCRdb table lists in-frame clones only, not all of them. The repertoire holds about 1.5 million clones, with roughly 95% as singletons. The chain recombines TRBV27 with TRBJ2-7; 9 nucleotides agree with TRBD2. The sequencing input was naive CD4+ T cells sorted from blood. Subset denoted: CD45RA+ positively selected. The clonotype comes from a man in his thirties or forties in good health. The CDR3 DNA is TGTGCCAGCAGTTTCCTGGGGGTAGCGGGAGTCTACGAGCAGTACTTC. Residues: CASSFLGVAGVYEQYF.